This T cell receptor beta chain was obtained from a study of cytomegalovirus exposure and HLA in healthy donors. Findings and caveats of the study: Cytomegalovirus association was listed for around 170 TCR beta chains. On later analysis, the bulk of CMV-associated TCR beta chains appeared to be HLA-restricted. An analysis was carried out later, and it reportedly showed fewer N-insertions in an Asian-associated ancestry cluster than the approximately 670-donor mean.

With regard to this clone: The antigen remains unidentified.

The primer mix had 60 Vbeta and 13 Jbeta primers. Using immunoSEQ multiplex PCR, the repertoire was profiled, and TCRdb retains in-frame clones only, with some absent. The sample lists about 180,000 clones; roughly 77% were seen once. The source is a young woman in good health and CMV-seropositive. The specimen was PBMCs.

Written as DNA, the CDR3 is TGTGCCAGCAGCGTAGATGAGGCCTCCTACAATGAGCAGTTCTTC. Amino acids: CASSVDEASYNEQFF. The chain has TRBV9 and TRBJ2-1; D gene ambiguous. CDR1 and CDR2 (germline): SGDLS, YYNGEE. Trimming shortened V by 0 bases and J by 0 bases, and 7 bases separated the two germline ends. The CDR3 covers 15 residues.